This T cell receptor (beta chain) was recovered during a study of tumor-infiltrating lymphocytes in primary liver carcinoma. The wider study: The five patients, who were men and women, ranged in age from 30 to 69 years. In every tissue type, samples returned a similar yield of roughly 3.5 to 7.13 million productive TCRbeta reads. Between about 4 and 11 cm across, the tumors were all of stage T1-T3 N0M0.

On this clonotype itself: What it binds is not known. The conserved closing phenylalanine or tryptophan is absent in this CDR3, likely reflecting a read error.

Study findings and constraints: Tumor-adjacent and tumor-blood pairs displayed less overlap than did pairs of tumor regions.

The input was 400 to 500 ng total RNA; TCR beta cDNA was made from it with a constant-region primer. TCR beta libraries came from three nested multiplex PCR rounds using slightly modified ARM-PCR. The first two PCR rounds used TRBV1-TRBV30 primers with a Cbeta primer, nine to eleven cycles each. TCRdb independently ran MiXCR on the multiplex PCR reads; one entry per CDR3 protein. In the table there are 20,000 to 30,000 distinct CDR3 sequences, around 77% of which are singletons. Each 20-30 mg portion of unsorted bulk tissue served as the source for co-extraction of RNA and DNA. The CDR3 runs to 13 residues. Germline lookup yields CDR1 SGHAT and CDR2 FQNNGV. V was shortened by 4 bases and J by 5 bases, with 9 bases between the two germline ends.

This sequence joins TRBV11-2 and TRBJ2-1; D is uncertain. The receptor comes from a woman younger than 45 with primary liver carcinoma and hepatitis B virus infection. Source material: liver tumor tissue from sampling region 5. Subset: tumor region T5, tumor centre. The CDR3 region is CASSCCSDNEQFL. The CDR3 coding sequence is TGTGCCAGCAGCTGTTGCAGCGACAATGAGCAGTTCTTA.